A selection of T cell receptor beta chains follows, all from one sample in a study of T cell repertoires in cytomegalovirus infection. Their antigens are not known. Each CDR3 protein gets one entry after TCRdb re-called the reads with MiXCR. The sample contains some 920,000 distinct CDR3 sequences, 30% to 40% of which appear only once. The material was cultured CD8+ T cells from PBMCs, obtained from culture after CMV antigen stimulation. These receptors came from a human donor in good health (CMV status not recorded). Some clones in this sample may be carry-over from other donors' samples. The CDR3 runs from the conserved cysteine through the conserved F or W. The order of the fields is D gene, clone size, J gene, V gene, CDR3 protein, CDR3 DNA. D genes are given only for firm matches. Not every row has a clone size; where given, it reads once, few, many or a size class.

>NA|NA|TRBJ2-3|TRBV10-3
CAISERVGTDTQYF
TGTGCCATCAGTGAGCGGGTGGGGACAGATACGCAGTATTTT
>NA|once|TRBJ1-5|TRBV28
CASPRGNQPQHF
TGTGCCAGCCCGAGGGGCAATCAGCCCCAGCATTTT
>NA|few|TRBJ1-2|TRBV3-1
CASSQDPDRLANYGYTF
TGTGCCAGCAGCCAAGACCCAGACAGATTAGCTAACTATGGCTACACCTTC
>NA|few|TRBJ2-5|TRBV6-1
CASSEYRTGRQETQYF
TGTGCCAGCAGTGAATATAGGACGGGGCGGCAAGAGACCCAGTACTTC
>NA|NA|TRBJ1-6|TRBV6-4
CASRMRGDNSPLHF
TGTGCCAGCAGGATGCGGGGGGACAATTCACCCCTCCACTTT
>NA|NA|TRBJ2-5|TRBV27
CASMWGTETQYF
TGTGCCAGCATGTGGGGAACGGAGACCCAGTACTTC
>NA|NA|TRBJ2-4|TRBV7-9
CASSSSVGLAKNIQYF
TGTGCCAGCAGCTCCTCGGTAGGGCTAGCCAAAAACATTCAGTACTTC
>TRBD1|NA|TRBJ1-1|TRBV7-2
CASSFQGAPSYAEAFF
TGTGCCAGCAGCTTTCAGGGGGCGCCGAGTTACGCTGAAGCTTTCTTT
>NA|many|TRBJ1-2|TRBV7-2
CASSSPGIKRGYTF
TGTGCCAGCAGCTCGCCTGGAATCAAGCGTGGCTACACCTTC
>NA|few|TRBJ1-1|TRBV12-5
CASGPPEGQGTEAFF
TGTGCTAGTGGTCCCCCGGAGGGTCAGGGCACTGAAGCTTTCTTT
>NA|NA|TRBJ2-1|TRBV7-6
CASSIGKAPYNEQFF
TGTGCCAGCAGCATAGGGAAAGCCCCCTACAATGAGCAGTTCTTC
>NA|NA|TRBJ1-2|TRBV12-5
CASGTGLRGPNYGYTF
TGTGCTAGTGGTACCGGGCTGAGGGGCCCTAACTATGGCTACACCTTC
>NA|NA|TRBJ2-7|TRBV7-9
CASSLARQGPYEQYF
TGTGCCAGCAGCTTAGCGCGGCAGGGGCCCTACGAGCAGTACTTC
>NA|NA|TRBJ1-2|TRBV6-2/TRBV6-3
CASSYSGPAYGYTF
TGTGCCAGCAGTTACTCAGGTCCGGCCTATGGCTACACCTTC
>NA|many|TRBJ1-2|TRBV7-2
CASSPGRYYGYTF
TGTGCCAGCAGCCCAGGGAGGTACTATGGCTACACCTTC
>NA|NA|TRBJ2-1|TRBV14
CASSQDRPDNEQFF
TGTGCCAGCAGCCAAGATAGGCCAGACAATGAGCAGTTCTTC
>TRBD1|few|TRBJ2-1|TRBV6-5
CASSYSTGENNEQFF
TGTGCCAGCAGTTACTCGACAGGGGAGAACAATGAGCAGTTCTTC
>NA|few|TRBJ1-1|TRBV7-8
CASSEGGGLAFF
TGTGCCAGCAGCGAAGGGGGGGGGTTAGCTTTCTTT
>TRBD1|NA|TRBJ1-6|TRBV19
CASSPQGDSPLHF
TGTGCCAGTAGTCCACAGGGGGATTCACCCCTCCACTTT
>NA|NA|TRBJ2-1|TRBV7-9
CASSLLLSSPYNEQFF
TGTGCCAGCAGCCTACTCCTCAGCTCACCCTACAATGAGCAGTTCTTC
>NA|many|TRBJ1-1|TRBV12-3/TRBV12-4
CASSWWGRNTEAFF
TGTGCCAGCAGTTGGTGGGGCAGGAACACTGAAGCTTTCTTT
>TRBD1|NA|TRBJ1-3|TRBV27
CASSLTGAVGNTIYF
TGTGCCAGCAGTTTAACAGGGGCAGTTGGAAACACCATATATTTT
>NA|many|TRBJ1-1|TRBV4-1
CASSQEAPGDTEAFF
TGCGCCAGCAGCCAAGAGGCCCCGGGCGACACTGAAGCTTTCTTT
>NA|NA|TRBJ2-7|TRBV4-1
CASSPVSGGQIYEQYF
TGCGCCAGCAGCCCCGTCTCAGGGGGGCAGATTTACGAGCAGTACTTC